This TCR beta chain was sequenced during a study of read filtering for tumor transcriptome and immune sequencing. The sample holds many counts of this clonotype. Bone marrow was sampled from every patient at the time of active disease. CDR1 and CDR2 from the germline V gene are SNHLY and FYNNEI. V lost 5 bases to trimming and J lost 6 bases, with 14 bases between them. This CDR3 is built from 13 residues. The library was built from 400 ng RNA with molecular barcoded adaptors for alpha/delta and beta/gamma chains. TCRdb fed the reads into MiXCR, producing one record per CDR3 protein. Here the sample spans over 7,500 distinct CDR3 sequences, about a sixth being singletons.

The chain joins TRBV2 to TRBJ2-7; D unclear. Material: a population of CD138-negative cells sorted from bone marrow. The origin of this receptor is a donor at least 40 years old with multiple myeloma. The CDR3 sequence is CASSPGNPVEQYF. Here the CDR3 DNA reads TGTGCCAGCAGTCCGGGCAACCCCGTCGAGCAGTACTTC.